This T cell receptor (beta chain) emerged from a study of T cell responses to AZD1222 COVID-19 vaccine. Method: immunoSEQ multiplex PCR; TCRdb's copy keeps in-frame clones and lacks some. Of more than 150,000 clones listed, 80% to 95% were seen once; the top ten hold approximately 1.8%. The V and J ends lost 10 bases and 6 bases respectively, with 19 bases between them. The germline CDR1 and CDR2 sequences are SGHTA and FQGNSA. The CDR3 is 13 residues long. The sequencing used peripheral blood, collected 28 days after the second AZD1222 dose. This sequence was found in an adult who received the AZD1222 COVID-19 vaccine. The chain combines TRBV7-2 with TRBJ2-7; D ambiguous. As DNA, the CDR3 is TGTGCCACCCGCAACCCCCCCGGCGGCGAGCAGTACTTC. Encoded protein: CATRNPPGGEQYF. The full variable domain, with the rest looked up from reference TRBV7-2 and TRBJ2-7, is GAGVSQSPSNKVTEKGKDVELRCDPISGHTALYWYRQSLGQGLEFLIYFQGNSAPDKSGLPSDRFSAERTGGSVSTLTIQRTQQEDSAVYLCATRNPPGGEQYFGPGTRLTVT.